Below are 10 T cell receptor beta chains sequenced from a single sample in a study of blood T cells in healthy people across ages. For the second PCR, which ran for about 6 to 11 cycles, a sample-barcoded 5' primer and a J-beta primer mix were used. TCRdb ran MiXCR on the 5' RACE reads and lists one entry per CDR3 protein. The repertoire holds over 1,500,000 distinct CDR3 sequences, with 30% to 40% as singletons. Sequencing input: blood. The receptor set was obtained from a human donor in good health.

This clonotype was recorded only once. The CDR3 is CASSAPTGAPTDTQYF. The CDR3 bases are TGTGCCAGCAGCGCCCCCACAGGGGCTCCCACAGATACGCAGTATTTT. The chain couples TRBV5-5 to TRBJ2-3, with 7 bases aligning to TRBD1. V was clipped by 4 bases and J by 2 bases; unmatched bases: 10. Germline loops: CDR1 SGHKS, CDR2 YYEKEE (reference sequence). The CDR3 runs 16 residues.

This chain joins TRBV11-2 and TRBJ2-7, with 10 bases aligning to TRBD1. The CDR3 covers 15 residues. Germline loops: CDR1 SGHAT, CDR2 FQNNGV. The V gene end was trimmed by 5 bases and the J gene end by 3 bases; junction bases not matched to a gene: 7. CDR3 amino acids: CASSISGTGDYEQYF. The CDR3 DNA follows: TGTGCCAGCAGCATATCCGGGACAGGGGACTACGAGCAGTACTTC.

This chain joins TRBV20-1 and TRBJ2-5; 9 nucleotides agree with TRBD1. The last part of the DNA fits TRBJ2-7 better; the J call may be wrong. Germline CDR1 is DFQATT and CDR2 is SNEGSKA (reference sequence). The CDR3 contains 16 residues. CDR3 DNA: TGCAGTGCTAGAGCGGTGGGGACAGGGACTTCGTACGAGCAGTACTTC. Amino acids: CSARAVGTGTSYEQYF.

CDR3 nucleotides: TGCAGCGTTCTTGAAAGAGCGGACTATGGCTACACCTTC. This sequence encodes CSVLERADYGYTF. J is TRBJ1-2 and V is TRBV29-1; D gene unclear. Germline V gene data show CDR1 as SQVTM and CDR2 as ANQGSEA. With 5 bases removed from V and 3 bases from J, the gap between germline ends came to 13 bases. The CDR3 loop spans 13 amino acids.

The CDR3 region is CASDASPRQPQHF. The CDR3 DNA sequence: TGTGCCAGCGATGCCTCGCCCAGGCAACCCCAGCATTTT. The gene calls are TRBV2 and TRBJ1-5; D is undetermined. The CDR3 loop spans 13 amino acids. Trimming pared 8 bases from V and 10 bases from J, leaving 18 bases between. The germline CDR1 and CDR2 sequences are SNHLY and FYNNEI.

The CDR3 region is CASSLLGLANEQFF. The CDR3 DNA is TGTGCCAGCAGCTTACTGGGACTAGCGAATGAGCAGTTCTTC. V and J are TRBV7-3 and TRBJ2-1; TRBD2 aligns across 10 bases. The V and J ends lost 2 bases and 7 bases, in that order; junction bases with no gene match: 2. The CDR3 has 14 residues. CDR1 SGHTA and CDR2 FQGTGA come from the germline V gene. Together with reference TRBV7-3 and TRBJ2-1, the CDR3 gives the full variable domain: GAGVSQTPSNKVTEKGKYVELRCDPISGHTALYWYRQSLGQGPEFLIYFQGTGAADDSGLPNDRFFAVRPEGSVSTLKIQRTERGDSAVYLCASSLLGLANEQFFGPGTRLTVL.

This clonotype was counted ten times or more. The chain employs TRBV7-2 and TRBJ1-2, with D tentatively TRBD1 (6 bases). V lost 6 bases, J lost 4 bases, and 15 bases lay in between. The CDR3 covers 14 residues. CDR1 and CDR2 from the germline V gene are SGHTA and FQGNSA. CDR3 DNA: TGTGCCAGCAGTTACGCGGGGGCGGGCTATGGCTACACCTTC. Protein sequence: CASSYAGAGYGYTF.

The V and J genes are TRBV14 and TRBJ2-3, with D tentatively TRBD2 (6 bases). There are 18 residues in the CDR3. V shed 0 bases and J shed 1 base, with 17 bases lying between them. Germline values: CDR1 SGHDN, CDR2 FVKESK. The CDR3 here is CASSQESGTLAGTDTQYF. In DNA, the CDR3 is TGTGCCAGCAGCCAAGAATCGGGGACTTTAGCTGGCACAGATACGCAGTATTTT.

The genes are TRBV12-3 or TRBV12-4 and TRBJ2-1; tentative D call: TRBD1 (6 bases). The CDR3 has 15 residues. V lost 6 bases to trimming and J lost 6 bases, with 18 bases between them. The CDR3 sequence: CASSPWGQISNEQFF. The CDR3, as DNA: TGTGCCAGCAGCCCCTGGGGACAAATATCCAATGAGCAGTTCTTC.

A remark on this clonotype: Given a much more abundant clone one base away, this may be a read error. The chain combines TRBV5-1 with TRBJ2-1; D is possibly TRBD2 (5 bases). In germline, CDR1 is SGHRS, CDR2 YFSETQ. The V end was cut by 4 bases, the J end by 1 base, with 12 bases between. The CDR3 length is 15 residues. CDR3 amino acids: CASSRATGSYNEQFF. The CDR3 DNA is TGCGCCAGCAGCCGCGCGACGGGGTCCTACAATGAGCAGTTCTTC. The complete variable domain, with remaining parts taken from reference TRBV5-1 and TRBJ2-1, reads KAGVTQTPRYLIKTRGQQVTLSCSPISGHRSVSWYQQTPGQGLQFLFEYFSETQRNKGNFPGRFSGRQFSNSRSEMNVSTLELGDSALYLCASSRATGSYNEQFFGPGTRLTVL.